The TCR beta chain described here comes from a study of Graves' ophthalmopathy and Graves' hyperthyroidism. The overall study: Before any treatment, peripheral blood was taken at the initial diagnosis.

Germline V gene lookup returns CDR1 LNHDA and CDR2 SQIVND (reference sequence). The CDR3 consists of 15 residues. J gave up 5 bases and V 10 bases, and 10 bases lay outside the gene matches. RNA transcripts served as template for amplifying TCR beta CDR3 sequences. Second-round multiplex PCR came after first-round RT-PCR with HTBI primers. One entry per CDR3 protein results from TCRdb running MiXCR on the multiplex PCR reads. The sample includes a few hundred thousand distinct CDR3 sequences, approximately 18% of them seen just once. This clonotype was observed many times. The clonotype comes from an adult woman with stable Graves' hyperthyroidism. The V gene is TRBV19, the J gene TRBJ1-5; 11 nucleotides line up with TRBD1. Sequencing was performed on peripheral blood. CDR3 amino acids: CATLRTGGTYQPQHF. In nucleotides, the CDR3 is TGTGCCACCCTAAGGACAGGGGGCACGTATCAGCCCCAGCATTTT.